This T cell receptor (beta chain) was profiled in a study of blood T cell repertoires in COVID-19. Study-level information: Sites in the United States, Italy and Spain provided acute and convalescent COVID-19 samples.

In the original analysis: By means of reference gene primer amplification, nucleated cell counts were estimated. Clones were read by immunoSEQ multiplex PCR, and TCRdb kept only the in-frame ones, dropping some. The V and J calls and clone size were taken over from that table, and D and trimming were inferred from the DNA. The sample records some 200,000 clones, 65% to 90% being singletons. V dropped 6 bases and J dropped 19 bases, with 22 bases sitting between them. This CDR3 spans 13 amino acids. Germline CDR1 and CDR2: MDHEN and SYDVKM. This study enrolled people aged 18 to 89 from about two dozen US geographic areas. Participants had their cohort set by participant-reported clinical history.

The chain carries TRBV28 and TRBJ1-6; D perhaps matches TRBD1 (6 bases). The receptor comes from a woman aged 50 to 60 with acute COVID-19. The sequencing input was PBMCs or T cells enriched from blood (not recorded which). The CDR3 loop is CASRMRLTDRAHF. The CDR3 DNA sequence: TGTGCCAGCAGAATGAGGCTGACGGACAGAGCTCACTTT. The complete variable domain, with remaining parts taken from reference TRBV28 and TRBJ1-6, reads DVKVTQSSRYLVKRTGEKVFLECVQDMDHENMFWYRQDPGLGLRLIYFSYDVKMKEKGDIPEGYSVSREKKERFSLILESASTNQTSMYLCASRMRLTDRAHFGNGTRLTVT.